This T cell receptor beta chain was recorded in a study of cytomegalovirus exposure and HLA in healthy donors. Whole-study results and caveats: Using a false discovery rate of 0.05, a later analysis showed that 16,000 or so TCR beta sequences were associated with HLA alleles. Most of the CMV-associated TCR beta chains (in a later analysis) appeared to be HLA-restricted. What a later analysis showed was that several of the most significant clusters appeared linked to common viral pathogens. TCR beta chains associated with HLA were, in a later analysis, more clonally expanded than equally common others.

60 Vbeta and 13 Jbeta primers were used in PCR. Assay: immunoSEQ multiplex PCR; the TCRdb copy retains only in-frame clones and omits some. The profile shows roughly 200,000 clones, 86% of them singletons. This CDR3 is 17 amino acids long. The V end was cut by 6 bases, the J end by 0 bases, with 15 bases between. The V gene's germline CDR1 is MNHEY and CDR2 SMNVEV (reference sequence). A note on this clone: The antigen is not known.

The sequence derives from a woman younger than 45 in good health and CMV-seronegative. What was sequenced was PBMCs. The chain couples TRBV27 to TRBJ2-6, with a weak D call TRBD2 (6 bases). CDR3 in amino acids: CASSRVGGSSGANVLTF. CDR3 sequence (DNA): TGTGCCAGCAGCAGGGTCGGGGGAAGCTCTGGGGCCAACGTCCTGACTTTC.